The 27 T cell receptor beta chains below all came from one sample that was sequenced in a study of T cell repertoires in cytomegalovirus infection. TCRdb independently ran MiXCR on the reads; one entry per CDR3 protein. The data contain more than 150,000 distinct CDR3 sequences, roughly a fifth of them singletons. Specimen: PBMCs. These receptors came from a human donor in good health (CMV status not recorded). Some clones in this sample may be carry-over from other donors' samples.

In this sample, this clonotype turned up many times. V usage is TRBV7-8 and J usage is TRBJ2-7; maybe TRBD2 (6 bases). CDR3 length equals 15 residues. CDR1 is SGHVS and CDR2 is FQNEAQ in the germline V gene. The V end lost 0 bases, the J end lost 3 bases, and 12 bases lay between the germline ends. CDR3 region: CASSLAVRGGYEQYF. CDR3 bases: TGTGCCAGCAGCTTAGCTGTGAGGGGAGGCTACGAGCAGTACTTC. The full variable domain, with the rest looked up from reference TRBV7-8 and TRBJ2-7, is GAGVSQSPRYKVAKRGQDVALRCDPISGHVSLFWYQQALGQGPEFLTYFQNEAQLDKSGLPSDRFFAERPEGSVSTLKIQRTQQEDSAVYLCASSLAVRGGYEQYFGPGTRLTVT.

This clonotype was seen many times. The chain is built from TRBV7-2 and TRBJ1-2; 10 bases fit TRBD1. V shed 4 bases, J shed 2 bases, and the junction held 7 bases outside the gene matches. The length of the CDR3 is 16 residues. CDR1 and CDR2 from the germline V gene are SGHTA and FQGNSA. This chain's CDR3 is CASSWATGGANYGYTF. The CDR3, as DNA: TGTGCCAGCAGCTGGGCGACAGGGGGCGCCAACTATGGCTACACCTTC.

This clonotype was detected a few times. V gene TRBV6-5 combines with J gene TRBJ2-7, with 9 bases lining up with TRBD1. Per germline, CDR1 MNHEY and CDR2 SVGAGI. Trimming took 8 bases from V and 5 from J; bases not matched to a gene: 4. The CDR3 loop spans 12 amino acids. The CDR3 DNA reads TGTGCCAGCTGGACAGGGGTCCACGAGCAGTACTTC. Its protein is CASWTGVHEQYF.

Many counts were recorded for this clonotype. The chain links TRBV7-9 to TRBJ2-1, with unresolved D. The germline gives CDR1 SEHNR, CDR2 FQNEAQ (reference sequence). The CDR3 contains 14 residues. Trimming shortened V by 1 base and J by 0 bases, and 4 bases separated the two germline ends. CDR3 nucleotide sequence: TGTGCCAGCAGCTTAGGAGTCTCCTACAATGAGCAGTTCTTC. Translating gives CASSLGVSYNEQFF. Based on the CDR3 plus reference TRBV7-9 and TRBJ2-1, the full variable domain is DTGVSQNPRHKITKRGQNVTFRCDPISEHNRLYWYRQTLGQGPEFLTYFQNEAQLEKSRLLSDRFSAERPKGSFSTLEIQRTEQGDSAMYLCASSLGVSYNEQFFGPGTRLTVL.

There are many counts of this clonotype. The V and J genes are TRBV7-9 and TRBJ2-7; 11 bases fit TRBD1. The germline CDR1 and CDR2 sequences are SEHNR and FQNEAQ (reference sequence). Trimming removed 5 bases from V and 4 bases from J; junction bases left unmatched: 7. The CDR3 is 15 residues long. In nucleotides, the CDR3 is TGTGCCAGCAGCCCGCGGACAGGGGGCTTGTACGAGCAGTACTTC. Protein: CASSPRTGGLYEQYF.

The chain recombines TRBV4-3 with TRBJ2-2; 8 positions match TRBD2. Unmatched junction bases numbered 7, after V lost 5 bases and J lost 2 bases. Germline V gene lookup returns CDR1 LGHNA and CDR2 YSLEER. The CDR3 totals 16 residues. The CDR3 sequence: CASSADSGSNTGELFF. CDR3 nucleotides: TGCGCCAGCAGCGCTGACAGCGGGAGTAACACCGGGGAGCTGTTTTTT.

This clonotype was counted between two and nine times. V usage is TRBV20-1 and J usage is TRBJ1-1; TRBD1 is a possible D gene (5 bases). V was pared by 2 bases and J by 7 bases, with 11 bases between. This CDR3 comprises 12 residues. Germline lookup yields CDR1 DFQATT and CDR2 SNEGSKA (reference sequence). The CDR3: CSARLGGGEAFF. The CDR3 DNA sequence: TGCAGTGCTAGACTCGGGGGTGGTGAAGCTTTCTTT.

The gene calls are TRBV7-9 and TRBJ2-1, with D unclear. The V end lost 0 bases, the J end lost 8 bases, and 17 bases lay between the germline ends. The CDR3 runs 16 residues. CDR1 and CDR2 from the germline V gene are SEHNR and FQNEAQ (reference sequence). CDR3 sequence (DNA): TGTGCCAGCAGCTTAGCCCTTAGTGGAGCCGAGGATGAGCAGTTCTTC. Protein sequence: CASSLALSGAEDEQFF. Full variable domain (missing parts from reference TRBV7-9 and TRBJ2-1): DTGVSQNPRHKITKRGQNVTFRCDPISEHNRLYWYRQTLGQGPEFLTYFQNEAQLEKSRLLSDRFSAERPKGSFSTLEIQRTEQGDSAMYLCASSLALSGAEDEQFFGPGTRLTVL.

The sample holds many counts of this clonotype. DNA for the CDR3: TGTGCCAGCAGGTCCTCCTACGAGCAGTACTTC. Its translation: CASRSSYEQYF. The rearrangement joins TRBV6-2 or TRBV6-3 to TRBJ2-7; D not resolved. The V end was cut by 6 bases, the J end by 0 bases, with 3 bases between. The CDR3 has 11 residues. Germline assignment: CDR1 MNHEY and CDR2 SVGEGT.

Worth noting for this clonotype: The conserved phenylalanine or tryptophan normally closing the CDR3 is absent here, so this likely arose from a read error. The V and J genes are TRBV7-3 and TRBJ1-1; no clear D. Germline CDR1 reads SGHTA; CDR2 reads FQGTGA. Trimming left V 6 bases short and J 4 bases short, with 15 bases between. The CDR3 contains 14 residues. This chain's CDR3 is CASSQTDFGTEAFL. CDR3 nucleotide sequence: TGTGCCAGCAGTCAAACTGATTTCGGCACTGAAGCTTTCCTT.

The V and J genes are TRBV24-1 and TRBJ2-1, with D tentatively TRBD1 (6 bases). Germline V lookup: CDR1 KGHDR, CDR2 SFDVKD. Trimming took 1 base from V and 9 from J, leaving 15 bases between them. The CDR3 is 15 residues long. The CDR3 DNA is TGTGCCACCAGTGATTTAGGGCAGGGGCTGGGTGAGCAGTTCTTC. As protein: CATSDLGQGLGEQFF.

This clonotype was observed a handful of times. The chain couples TRBV14 to TRBJ1-2, with D unclear. Per the germline V gene, CDR1 is SGHDN and CDR2 is FVKESK. This CDR3 is 15 amino acids long. The ends were cut back, 0 bases at V and 4 bases at J, with 12 bases in the middle. For the CDR3, the DNA is TGTGCCAGCAGCCAAGATAGGCAGGCTCTCTATGGCTACACCTTC. Residues: CASSQDRQALYGYTF.

There are many counts of this clonotype. The V gene is TRBV25-1, the J gene TRBJ1-1; 7 nucleotides line up with TRBD1. Germline V gene data show CDR1 as MGHDK and CDR2 as SYGVNS. This CDR3 is 14 amino acids long. J lost 2 bases, V lost 6 bases, and 6 bases had no gene match. The CDR3: CASRRQGENTEAFF. Written as DNA, the CDR3 is TGTGCCAGCAGGAGACAGGGCGAAAACACTGAAGCTTTCTTT.

This clonotype was seen a few times. J is TRBJ1-1 and V is TRBV6-1; TRBD1 matches at 7 bases. Germline assignment: CDR1 MNHNS and CDR2 SASEGT. CDR3 length: 14 amino acids. The J segment lost 0 bases and the V segment lost 9 bases, leaving 7 bases of the junction unmatched. The CDR3 loop reads CARETGQLNTEAFF. DNA of the CDR3: TGTGCCAGGGAAACGGGACAGCTGAACACTGAAGCTTTCTTT.

The chain uses TRBV29-1 and TRBJ2-7; 10 bases are a match to TRBD2. CDR1 and CDR2 from the germline V gene are SQVTM and ANQGSEA. Unmatched junction bases numbered 6, after V lost 2 bases and J lost 2 bases. This CDR3 contains 15 residues. CDR3 residues: CSVEPLAGRTYEQYF. For the CDR3, the DNA is TGCAGCGTTGAACCACTAGCGGGGCGCACCTACGAGCAGTACTTC.

The chain combines TRBV5-4 with TRBJ2-3; 7 bases map to TRBD2. V was pared by 6 bases and J by 0 bases, with 10 bases of the junction left unmatched. The CDR3 runs to 16 residues. Germline CDR1 SGHNT, CDR2 YYREEE (reference sequence). The CDR3 sequence: CASNLGGGASTDTQYF. The CDR3 region has the DNA TGTGCCAGCAATCTCGGCGGGGGAGCCAGCACAGATACGCAGTATTTT.

In this sample, this clonotype turned up many times. V and J are TRBV7-2 and TRBJ2-1; D unclear. Trimming took 2 bases from V and 9 from J, leaving 5 bases between them. The germline V gene encodes CDR1 SGHTA and CDR2 FQGNSA. The CDR3 sequence is 11 residues long. In DNA form, the CDR3 reads TGTGCCAGCAGCTTATTACTTGAGCAGTTCTTC. It yields the protein CASSLLLEQFF.

The table lists this clonotype with many counts. The chain couples TRBV7-9 to TRBJ2-1; 9 nucleotides line up with TRBD1. The V gene's germline CDR1 is SEHNR and CDR2 FQNEAQ (reference sequence). The V and J ends lost 2 bases and 8 bases, in that order; junction bases with no gene match: 4. CDR3 length: 14 amino acids. This CDR3 is CASSLPGQGDEQFF. DNA for the CDR3: TGTGCCAGCAGCTTACCGGGACAGGGAGATGAGCAGTTCTTC.

This clonotype came up a few times. This chain connects TRBV29-1 to TRBJ2-1, with 12 positions matching TRBD2. Germline V gene sequence: CDR1 SQVTM, CDR2 ANQGSEA. V shed 8 bases, J shed 4 bases, and the junction held 12 bases outside the gene matches. The length of the CDR3 is 16 residues. This CDR3 reads CSFFRLAGDGYNEQFF. The CDR3 DNA reads as TGCAGCTTCTTTCGACTAGCGGGGGATGGATACAATGAGCAGTTCTTC.

The chain is built from TRBV6-6 and TRBJ1-1, with D maybe TRBD1 (6 bases). This CDR3 has 15 residues. Germline CDR1 MNHNY, CDR2 SVGAGI (reference sequence). V lost 4 bases and J 0 bases, leaving 12 bases between the germline ends. CDR3 sequence: CASSSDRSMNTEAFF. In nucleotides, the CDR3 is TGTGCCAGCAGTTCGGACAGAAGTATGAACACTGAAGCTTTCTTT.

The rearrangement uses TRBV6-1 and TRBJ1-5; D is unclear. Trimming removed 2 bases from V and 0 bases from J, with 11 bases in between. The germline gives CDR1 MNHNS, CDR2 SASEGT. The CDR3 runs 16 residues. The CDR3 sequence: CASSERAGYSNQPQHF. CDR3 coding DNA: TGTGCCAGCAGTGAACGGGCGGGGTATAGCAATCAGCCCCAGCATTTT.

This clonotype has just a few counts. This chain connects TRBV6-5 to TRBJ2-3, with D possibly TRBD1 on 5 matching bases. The germline V gene has CDR1 MNHEY and CDR2 SVGAGI. Trimming stripped 4 bases from V and 1 base from J, with 12 bases between. CDR3 length equals 15 residues. CDR3 protein: CASSLTAMGTDTQYF. DNA for the CDR3: TGTGCCAGCAGTTTGACAGCTATGGGCACAGATACGCAGTATTTT.

A few counts support this clonotype. J is TRBJ1-2 and V is TRBV6-5; D remains unclear. The CDR3 loop spans 14 amino acids. V lost 6 bases, J lost 6 bases, and 17 bases lay in between. Germline V lookup: CDR1 MNHEY, CDR2 SVGAGI. The CDR3 bases are TGTGCCAGCAGCTATGGGCGAACCGGCCATGGCTACACCTTC. Amino acid sequence: CASSYGRTGHGYTF.

Concerning this clonotype itself: Because the CDR3 is missing its conserved closing phenylalanine or tryptophan, this is likely a read error. V is TRBV6-8 and J is TRBJ1-1; TRBD1 agrees at 8 bases. Looked up from germline, CDR1 is MNHGY and CDR2 is SAAAGT. The CDR3 loop spans 15 amino acids. Trimming took 3 bases from V and 3 from J; bases not matched to a gene: 6. The CDR3 DNA sequence: TGTGCCAGCAGTTATTCAGGGGGCGAAGACACTGAAGCTTTCTGT. Residues: CASSYSGGEDTEAFC.

The sample holds a few counts of this clonotype. The chain carries TRBV4-1 and TRBJ2-1, with 8 bases lining up with TRBD2. CDR1 is MGHRA, CDR2 YSYEKL, per germline. This CDR3 is 16 amino acids long. J gave up 2 bases and V 0 bases, and 3 bases lay outside the gene matches. CDR3: CASSQEETSAYNEQFF. As DNA, the CDR3 is TGCGCCAGCAGCCAAGAGGAGACTAGCGCCTACAATGAGCAGTTCTTC.

As regards this clonotype: A much larger clone sits a single nucleotide away, making a read error possible. This chain links TRBV24-1 with TRBJ2-1, with D possibly TRBD2 on 6 matching bases. V was cut by 7 bases and J by 2 bases, with 17 bases left in between. CDR1 is KGHDR and CDR2 is SFDVKD in the germline V gene. CDR3 length: 16 residues. CDR3: CATRDPNGRTYNEQFF. CDR3 bases: TGTGCCACCAGAGATCCCAACGGGAGAACCTACAATGAGCAGTTCTTC.

This clonotype has only a few counts. The genes are TRBV5-6 and TRBJ1-5; D is undetermined. CDR3 length: 13 residues. Between the trimmed V and J ends, which lost 0 bases and 9 bases, there was a span of 10 bases. Germline CDR1 SGHDT, CDR2 YYEEEE. The CDR3 is CASSLGLFRPQHF. CDR3 nucleotide sequence: TGTGCCAGCAGCTTGGGTCTGTTTCGGCCCCAGCATTTT.